This T cell receptor beta chain was recovered during a study of beta chain features in type 1 diabetes. Whole-study context: Across all samples, over 85 million sorted cells were examined.

CDR3 length equals 15 residues. The germline CDR1 and CDR2 sequences are MNHEY and SVGAGI. V was shortened by 0 bases and J by 7 bases, with 12 bases between the two germline ends. Notes on the study in general: Naive, central memory and Treg TCRB repertoires seemed to resemble each other more closely in patients than they did in healthy donors.

It was one heparinised blood draw, averaging around 120 mL, that each donor gave. Sorting gave populations that all exceeded 95% purity. The study reverse transcribed the entire isolated RNA, so it sequenced expressed TCRB transcripts. Only in-frame clones appear in the TCRdb table, and some are missing; sequencing was by immunoSEQ multiplex PCR. Altogether 150,000 to 160,000 clones are present, roughly 11% being singletons, with the ten largest covering roughly 2%. This clone has only a few counts. The antigen is unknown. Sequencing was done on a sample of central memory CD4+ T cells from blood. The chain combines TRBV6-5 with TRBJ1-4; tentative D call: TRBD1 (6 bases). This clonotype was sampled from a young man in good health. The CDR3 sequence: CASSYSGRGSEKLFF. The DNA for the CDR3 is TGTGCCAGCAGTTACTCGGGCAGGGGAAGTGAAAAACTGTTTTTT.